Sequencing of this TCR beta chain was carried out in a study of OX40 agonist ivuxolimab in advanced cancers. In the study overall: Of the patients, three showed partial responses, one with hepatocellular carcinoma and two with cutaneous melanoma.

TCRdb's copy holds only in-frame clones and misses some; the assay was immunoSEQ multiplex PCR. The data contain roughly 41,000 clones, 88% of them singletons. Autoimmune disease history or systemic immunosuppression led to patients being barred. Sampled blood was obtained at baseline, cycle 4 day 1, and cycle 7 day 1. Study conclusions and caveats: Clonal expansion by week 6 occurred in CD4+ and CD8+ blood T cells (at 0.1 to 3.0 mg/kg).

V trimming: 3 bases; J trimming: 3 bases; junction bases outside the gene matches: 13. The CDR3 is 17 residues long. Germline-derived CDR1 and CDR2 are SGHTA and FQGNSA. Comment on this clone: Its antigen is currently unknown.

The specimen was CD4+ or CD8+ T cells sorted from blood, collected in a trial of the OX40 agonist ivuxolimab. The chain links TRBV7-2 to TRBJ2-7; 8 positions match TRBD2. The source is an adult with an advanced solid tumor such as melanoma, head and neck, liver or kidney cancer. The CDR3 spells CASSLGFPGLVFYEQYF. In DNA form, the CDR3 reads TGTGCCAGCAGCTTGGGTTTCCCGGGACTAGTATTCTACGAGCAGTACTTC.